In this sample, the clone carrying this T cell receptor (beta chain) turned up many times. These data are taken from a study of cytomegalovirus exposure and HLA in healthy donors. At the level of the study: Unique TCRs from HLA-typed donors, about 78 million of them, were held in an early data release.

In germline, CDR1 is SNHLY, CDR2 FYNNEI. V was clipped by 6 bases and J by 9 bases; unmatched bases: 5. The length of the CDR3 is 13 residues. The PCR ran on 60 Vbeta and 13 Jbeta primers. The protocol was immunoSEQ multiplex PCR, while the TCRdb copy is restricted to in-frame clones and leaves out a portion. The sample lists 75,000 to 95,000 clones, 65% to 85% occurring once. The TCR originated in a man aged 45-60 years in good health and CMV-seronegative. Sequenced sample: PBMCs. The J gene is TRBJ2-1, the V gene TRBV2, with TRBD2 matching over 10 bases. The CDR3 sequence: CASRPSGGREQFF. The CDR3 DNA sequence: TGTGCCAGCAGGCCTAGCGGGGGTCGTGAGCAGTTCTTC.